This T cell receptor (beta chain) was documented in a study of blood T cell repertoires in COVID-19. For the study at large: Donors in the United States, Italy and Spain gave samples during acute or convalescent COVID-19. Nucleic acid was either cDNA or gDNA, and it came from T cells, B-cell-depleted T cells, or PBMCs.

V was pared by 3 bases and J by 8 bases, with 16 bases between. The germline V gene encodes CDR1 SQVTM and CDR2 ANQGSEA. The CDR3 length is 13 residues. Original handling: Estimated nucleated cell counts came from reference gene primer amplification. Some clones are missing from TCRdb's copy, which holds only in-frame ones; the method was immunoSEQ multiplex PCR. V, J and clone size reflect that table, while D and trimming were determined from the DNA. The table records 350,000 to 450,000 clones, around 85% of them present only once. Source material: peripheral blood. The chain uses TRBV29-1 and TRBJ1-2, with D perhaps TRBD1 (5 bases). This clonotype was sampled from a woman in her late teens or twenties with acute or convalescent COVID-19. CDR3 in amino acids: CSVDNRQGRGYTF. CDR3 sequence (DNA): TGCAGCGTTGATAATAGGCAGGGCAGGGGCTACACCTTC.